The clone carrying this TCR beta chain was seen at least ten times. The source of the sample is a study of early T cells in non-severe SARS-CoV-2 infection. On the study more broadly: With bulk RNA from unsorted whole blood as input, sequencing yielded unpaired chains.

From the 5' RACE reads, TCRdb called clonotypes with MiXCR, one entry per CDR3 protein. Of around 55,000 distinct CDR3 sequences in the sample, under 7.5% are singletons; the top ten hold 5.5% to 7.5%. Germline CDR1 reads SNHLY; CDR2 reads FYNNEI. The CDR3 is made up of 15 amino acids. Trimming removed 3 bases at V and 9 bases at J, with 18 bases between. This sample comprised whole blood, obtained at baseline. The chain recombines TRBV2 with TRBJ2-1, with a tentative D call TRBD2 (6 bases). This clonotype originated in an adult who was a healthcare worker with PCR-confirmed SARS-CoV-2 infection or an uninfected control (not recorded which). The DNA of the CDR3 is TGTGCCAGCAGTGAGGGTAGCGGAGGCCGTTCTGAGCAGTTCTTC. Its translation is CASSEGSGGRSEQFF.